The 22 T cell receptor beta chains reported below all come from one sample, sequenced in a study of identical twins. TCRdb reanalysed the 5' RACE reads using MiXCR and keeps one entry per CDR3 protein. The repertoire includes some 1,600,000 distinct CDR3 sequences, around 29% of them detected once, and around 0.3% sits in the top ten. The sequencing input was cord blood. The source of these receptors is a newborn girl in good health.

V gene TRBV4-1 combines with J gene TRBJ2-3; 7 bases align to TRBD1. Losses at the gene ends were 2 bases for V and 3 bases for J; bases not matched to a gene: 14. This CDR3 comprises 18 residues. From germline, CDR1 is MGHRA and CDR2 YSYEKL. In DNA, the CDR3 is TGCGCCAGCAGCCAATACACAGGGGTGAGGACACTGACAGATACGCAGTATTTT. It encodes CASSQYTGVRTLTDTQYF.

This clonotype has just a few counts. This CDR3 is CASSLRTGGHEQFF. In DNA form, the CDR3 reads TGTGCCAGCAGTTTGAGGACAGGGGGCCATGAGCAGTTCTTC. The chain couples TRBV28 to TRBJ2-1, with TRBD1 matching 11 bases. The V gene's germline CDR1 is MDHEN and CDR2 SYDVKM. The CDR3 length is 14 residues. Trimming removed 3 bases from V and 8 bases from J; junction bases left unmatched: 3.

J is TRBJ1-2 and V is TRBV5-6, with TRBD1 matching over 8 bases. Looked up from germline, CDR1 is SGHDT and CDR2 is YYEEEE. With V trimmed by 4 bases and J by 9 bases, 23 bases remained unmatched. This CDR3 has 18 residues. CDR3 sequence (DNA): TGTGCCAGCAGCCCTCAGTGGCGGACAGGGCTAACTAGGATGCGCTACACCTTC. Protein product: CASSPQWRTGLTRMRYTF.

This clonotype was seen only a few times. This chain links TRBV20-1 with TRBJ2-1; TRBD2 aligns across 11 bases. V gave up 6 bases and J gave up 0 bases; unmatched junction bases: 7. This CDR3 is 16 amino acids long. The germline V gene has CDR1 DFQATT and CDR2 SNEGSKA (reference sequence). In DNA form, the CDR3 reads TGCAGTGCCATAGCGGGGGGGCCACCCTCCTACAATGAGCAGTTCTTC. Protein sequence: CSAIAGGPPSYNEQFF.

In its sample, this clonotype was seen a few times. The chain joins TRBV20-1 to TRBJ2-7; 7 bases are shared with TRBD2. The V segment lost 0 bases and the J segment 4 bases; nucleotides outside the gene matches: 9. The CDR3 length is 15 residues. CDR1 and CDR2 from the germline V gene are DFQATT and SNEGSKA (reference sequence). The CDR3 bases are TGCAGTGCTAGAGATGGGAGGGGCGAGCTTTACGAGCAGTACTTC. This codes for CSARDGRGELYEQYF.

This clonotype was observed a few times. The V and J genes are TRBV6-1 and TRBJ1-5; perhaps TRBD1 as D (6 bases). The CDR3 loop spans 13 amino acids. Germline CDR1 is MNHNS and CDR2 is SASEGT. Trimming stripped 7 bases from V and 7 bases from J, with 14 bases between. CDR3 nucleotides: TGTGCCAGCACTGCAACAGGGAACCAGCCCCAGCATTTT. Translation gives CASTATGNQPQHF.

This clonotype was seen only a few times. This chain links TRBV29-1 with TRBJ2-7, with 7 bases fitting TRBD1. Germline V CDR1 and CDR2: SQVTM, ANQGSEA. This CDR3 is built from 14 residues. V was pared by 7 bases and J by 4 bases, with 13 bases of the junction left unmatched. CDR3: CSGVKDRLPYEQYF. The CDR3 region has the DNA TGCAGCGGGGTGAAGGACAGGTTGCCTTACGAGCAGTACTTC.

The chain uses TRBV5-1 and TRBJ2-7; the match to TRBD2 covers 11 bases. The CDR3 runs to 17 residues. Germline-derived CDR1 and CDR2 are SGHRS and YFSETQ. V lost 4 bases and J lost 7; bases outside the gene matches: 16. The CDR3 region has the DNA TGCGCCAGCAGCCCCTCCGCGACTAGCGGGAACCCTTATGAGCAGTACTTC. Protein product: CASSPSATSGNPYEQYF.

The chain carries TRBV5-4 and TRBJ2-3, with D tentatively TRBD2 (5 bases). This CDR3 is 14 amino acids long. Germline assignment: CDR1 SGHNT and CDR2 YYREEE (reference sequence). Trimming pared 4 bases from V and 0 bases from J, leaving 9 bases between. In DNA, the CDR3 is TGTGCCAGCAGCGTTAGCGCAAGCACAGATACGCAGTATTTT. This codes for CASSVSASTDTQYF.

This clonotype showed up many times. The rearrangement joins TRBV20-1 to TRBJ2-7, with D possibly matching TRBD2 (6 bases). CDR3 size: 15 residues. Trimming removed 0 bases from V and 0 bases from J, with 12 bases in between. Germline values: CDR1 DFQATT, CDR2 SNEGSKA (reference sequence). CDR3 in amino acids: CSARDSGGASYEQYF. CDR3 coding DNA: TGCAGTGCTAGAGACTCTGGCGGGGCCTCCTACGAGCAGTACTTC.

Only a few counts were recorded for this clonotype. The chain employs TRBV7-2 and TRBJ2-1; TRBD2 matches 11 bases. The CDR3 is made up of 18 amino acids. The ends lost 2 bases at V and 1 base at J; junction bases unmatched: 7. Germline CDR1 SGHTA, CDR2 FQGNSA. The CDR3 reads CASSLTLAGEASYNEQFF. Here the CDR3 DNA reads TGTGCCAGCAGCTTAACACTAGCGGGAGAAGCATCCTACAATGAGCAGTTCTTC.

This chain joins TRBV6-1 and TRBJ1-6; 7 bases are a match to TRBD1. This CDR3 spans 17 amino acids. CDR1 MNHNS and CDR2 SASEGT come from the germline V gene. J was trimmed by 4 bases and V by 0 bases; bases with no gene match: 6. The CDR3 reads CASSEAVGQAYNSPLHF. CDR3 DNA sequence: TGTGCCAGCAGTGAAGCGGTAGGACAGGCGTATAATTCACCCCTCCACTTT.

The CDR3 sequence is CASSSWTSGSGQETQYF. The CDR3 DNA reads TGTGCCAGCAGTTCCTGGACTAGCGGGAGTGGGCAAGAGACCCAGTACTTC. V and J are TRBV28 and TRBJ2-5; 13 bases map to TRBD2. CDR3 length: 17 residues. V was clipped by 4 bases and J by 2 bases; unmatched bases: 7. The germline V gene encodes CDR1 MDHEN and CDR2 SYDVKM.

This clonotype was detected ten times or more. This chain links TRBV6-1 with TRBJ1-2; D unresolved. V was shortened by 7 bases and J by 1 base, with 13 bases between the two germline ends. The germline gives CDR1 MNHNS, CDR2 SASEGT. The CDR3 sequence is 14 residues long. CDR3 nucleotides: TGTGCCAGCACCAATCCCCGGGTTAACTATGGCTACACCTTC. It translates to CASTNPRVNYGYTF.

V and J are TRBV20-1 and TRBJ2-1; 10 bases map to TRBD1. The CDR3 is 15 amino acids. The V gene end was trimmed by 1 base and the J gene end by 8 bases; junction bases not matched to a gene: 8. CDR1 DFQATT and CDR2 SNEGSKA come from the germline V gene (reference sequence). The chain's CDR3 is CSARVRDRGSYEQFF. CDR3 coding DNA: TGCAGTGCTAGAGTTAGGGACAGGGGATCTTATGAGCAGTTCTTC.

The chain is built from TRBV15 and TRBJ2-4, with D possibly matching TRBD1 (6 bases). Trimming took 0 bases from V and 6 from J, leaving 12 bases between them. Per the germline V gene, CDR1 is LNHNV and CDR2 is YYDKDF (reference sequence). The CDR3 spans 15 residues. CDR3 DNA sequence: TGTGCCACCAGCAGAGATCCGACAGGTGGAAACATTCAGTACTTC. Encoded protein: CATSRDPTGGNIQYF.

V is TRBV12-3 or TRBV12-4 and J is TRBJ1-6; D possibly corresponds to TRBD1 (6 bases). Trimming stripped 5 bases from V and 9 bases from J, with 14 bases between. This CDR3 is built from 14 residues. CDR3 nucleotide sequence: TGTGCCAGCAGTCTCGAACAGGGCGGTTCACCCCTCCACTTT. Translating gives CASSLEQGGSPLHF.

V gene TRBV4-1 combines with J gene TRBJ2-1; D is unresolved. Germline V gene lookup returns CDR1 MGHRA and CDR2 YSYEKL. This CDR3 region has 14 residues. Between the trimmed V and J ends, which lost 2 bases and 9 bases, there was a span of 14 bases. In nucleotides, the CDR3 is TGCGCCAGCAGCCAAAACAAAACATCCGGTGAGCAGTTCTTC. The encoded protein is CASSQNKTSGEQFF.

The CDR3 DNA reads TGTGCCAGCAGTGAACCGGGACGGACGGCCAATCAGCCCCAGCATTTT. Its protein is CASSEPGRTANQPQHF. V and J are TRBV25-1 and TRBJ1-5; TRBD1 is a possible D gene (5 bases). Germline V gene sequence: CDR1 MGHDK, CDR2 SYGVNS. The CDR3 extends over 16 amino acids. V lost 2 bases and J lost 3, with 14 bases in between.

The V and J genes are TRBV4-2 and TRBJ2-3; 9 bases are a match to TRBD1. Germline CDR1 LGHNA, CDR2 YNFKEQ. There are 16 residues in the CDR3. V lost 3 bases and J lost 2; bases outside the gene matches: 6. DNA of the CDR3: TGTGCCAGCAGCCACCCGACAGGGGGGACCACAGATACGCAGTATTTT. The encoded protein is CASSHPTGGTTDTQYF.

This clonotype showed up just a few times. The gene calls are TRBV9 and TRBJ2-3; D remains ambiguous. There are 14 residues in the CDR3. CDR1 is SGDLS and CDR2 is YYNGEE in the germline V gene. Deletions cut 7 bases from V and 2 bases from J, with 14 bases between. For the CDR3, the DNA is TGTGCCAGCCACAGACTGGGCATCACAGATACGCAGTATTTT. Translated, it gives CASHRLGITDTQYF.

This clonotype was counted at least ten times. V is TRBV6-6 and J is TRBJ2-3; 10 bases match TRBD1. This CDR3 spans 15 amino acids. The V gene's germline CDR1 is MNHNY and CDR2 SVGAGI (reference sequence). V trimming: 6 bases; J trimming: 5 bases; junction bases outside the gene matches: 8. CDR3 sequence (DNA): TGTGCCAGCAGCCCCAGACAGGGGGCAGGAGATACGCAGTATTTT. It specifies CASSPRQGAGDTQYF.